This T cell receptor (beta chain) was captured in a study of T cell repertoires in cytomegalovirus infection. TCRdb processed the reads anew with MiXCR; each CDR3 protein has one entry. Of around 900,000 distinct CDR3 sequences listed, 31% are singletons. Of note for this clonotype: Its specificity is not known.

The sample in question was cultured CD8+ T cells from PBMCs, obtained from culture after CMV antigen stimulation. This clonotype was obtained from a human donor in good health (CMV status not recorded). Some clones in this sample may be carry-over from other donors' samples.

CDR3: CASSFGQGAEEQYF. The CDR3 nucleotides are TGCGCCAGCAGCTTCGGACAGGGGGCGGAAGAGCAGTACTTC. The genes are TRBV5-1 and TRBJ2-7; 11 nucleotides align to TRBD1. Trimming removed 2 bases from V and 7 bases from J; junction bases left unmatched: 5. CDR3 length: 14 residues. The germline CDR1 and CDR2 sequences are SGHRS and YFSETQ.